The text below deals with one T cell receptor beta chain. Its antigen is undetermined. This entry is derived from a study of T cell clonotyping in hematopoietic cell transplantation. Findings and caveats of the study: Few recipient clonotypes overlapped donors; over 97% were de novo at given depth.

The time point was: recipient sample about 28 days before transplant, after cytoreduction. TCRdb's copy holds only in-frame clones and misses some; the assay was immunoSEQ multiplex PCR. The top ten hold roughly 1.5% of the sample, which has tens of thousands of clones, around 96% seen once. The junction had 10 bases not matched to a gene; V was cut back by 6 bases and J by 4 bases. CDR3 length equals 15 residues. CDR1 SGHRS and CDR2 YFSETQ come from the germline V gene. This sequence joins TRBV5-1 and TRBJ2-5; 9 nucleotides align to TRBD2. The TCR was taken from a woman in her forties or fifties with acute myeloid leukemia. Some clones in this sample may be carry-over from other donors' samples. The sample consisted of peripheral blood mononuclear cells, taken before stem cell transplant. The CDR3 is CASNPGLAFPETQYF. Here the CDR3 DNA reads TGCGCCAGCAACCCGGGACTAGCTTTTCCAGAGACCCAGTACTTC.